This TCR beta chain was found in a study of T cells in Graves' hyperthyroidism and ophthalmopathy. Findings and caveats of the study: Most thyroid clonotypes expanded above 0.001 appeared in blood too.

The V gene lost 4 bases and the J gene lost 11 bases, with 15 bases spanning the gap. CDR1 is SGHRS and CDR2 is YFSETQ in the germline V gene. The CDR3 consists of 12 residues. Worth noting for this clonotype: Its target is unknown.

RNA transcripts were the template for amplifying TCR beta CDR3 regions. When the TCR CDR3 underwent first-round RT-PCR, the HTBI primer set was used. Via MiXCR, TCRdb re-called the multiplex PCR reads, giving one row per CDR3 protein. The sample gives 750,000 to 950,000 distinct CDR3 sequences, over 35% of which show up once; approximately 8.7% is in the top ten. Sequencing used blood. This receptor was identified in a man aged 18 to 30 with Graves' hyperthyroidism. The genes are TRBV5-1 and TRBJ1-2, with D maybe TRBD1 (5 bases). CDR3 protein: CASSPGTDLYTF. The CDR3 DNA reads as TGCGCCAGCAGCCCCGGGACGGATCTTTACACCTTC.